The next 18 T cell receptor beta chains were all read from a single sample in a study of T cells in Graves' hyperthyroidism and ophthalmopathy. What was amplified from RNA transcripts were TCR beta CDR3 regions. When the TCR CDR3 underwent first-round RT-PCR, the HTBI primer set was used. MiXCR, applied by TCRdb to the multiplex PCR reads, yields one record per CDR3 protein. The data hold hundreds of thousands of distinct CDR3 sequences, with around 15% observed a single time. Sequences were obtained from blood. The receptors here all came from a woman between 50 and 59 years old with Graves' ophthalmopathy.

This clonotype was counted ten times or more. The chain employs TRBV3-1 and TRBJ2-7, with D hard to call. Between the trimmed V and J ends, which lost 1 base and 3 bases, there was a span of 10 bases. The CDR3 loop spans 14 amino acids. Germline V gives CDR1 LGHDT, CDR2 YNNKEL (reference sequence). The CDR3 DNA is TGTGCCAGCAGCCAAGTAGTACAAGACTACGAGCAGTACTTC. Protein product: CASSQVVQDYEQYF.

Comments on this clonotype: Just one base apart from a much larger clone, this may be a read error. The rearrangement uses TRBV12-3 or TRBV12-4 and TRBJ2-2; 15 nucleotides match TRBD2. The CDR3 is 18 residues long. V trimming: 5 bases; J trimming: 3 bases; junction bases outside the gene matches: 7. The CDR3 is CASSPGLAGGLHTGELFF. Written as DNA, the CDR3 is TGTGCCAGCAGTCCAGGACTAGCGGGAGGGCTGCACACCGGGGAGCTGTTTTTT.

V and J are TRBV6-2 or TRBV6-3 and TRBJ2-6; D may be TRBD1 (5 bases). CDR1 and CDR2 from the germline V gene are MNHEY and SVGEGT. Trimming left V 0 bases short and J 17 bases short, with 8 bases between. The length of the CDR3 is 11 residues. The CDR3 bases are TGTGCCAGCAGTTACTCGACAGCAATGACTTTC. As protein: CASSYSTAMTF.

This clonotype was detected many times. The J gene is TRBJ2-3, the V gene TRBV28; 7 nucleotides line up with TRBD2. J gave up 3 bases and V 4 bases, and 10 bases lay outside the gene matches. Germline V gene data show CDR1 as MDHEN and CDR2 as SYDVKM. This CDR3 has 16 amino acids. CDR3 DNA sequence: TGTGCCAGCAGTTCCCCTGGCGGGGGATCTACAGATACGCAGTATTTT. It yields the protein CASSSPGGGSTDTQYF. The variable domain in full, with the rest retrieved from reference TRBV28 and TRBJ2-3, is DVKVTQSSRYLVKRTGEKVFLECVQDMDHENMFWYRQDPGLGLRLIYFSYDVKMKEKGDIPEGYSVSREKKERFSLILESASTNQTSMYLCASSSPGGGSTDTQYFGPGTRLTVL.

Comments on this clonotype: Its ends do not fully match the called genes, so a read error is possible. This sequence joins TRBV28 and TRBJ2-1; possibly TRBD1 or TRBD2 for D (5 bases each). This CDR3 has 16 amino acids. From germline, CDR1 is MDHEN and CDR2 SYDVKM. CDR3 DNA: TGTGCCAGCAGTTTACTGGGGACCAGAAGCTACAATGGGCAGTTCTTC. Amino acid sequence: CASSLLGTRSYNGQFF.

This clonotype was detected only a few times. This chain links TRBV11-3 with TRBJ2-1; D is tentatively TRBD1 or TRBD2 (5 bases each). This CDR3 is 13 amino acids long. V lost 10 bases, J lost 4 bases, and 14 bases lay in between. Germline CDR1 reads SGHNT; CDR2 reads YENEEA. CDR3 in DNA: TGTGCCACCAAGGGACCCAGTTACAATGAGCAGTTCTTC. This gives the protein CATKGPSYNEQFF.

The chain combines TRBV5-6 with TRBJ1-1; D is perhaps TRBD1 (6 bases). V was cut by 0 bases and J by 3 bases, with 12 bases left in between. Germline values: CDR1 SGHDT, CDR2 YYEEEE. This CDR3 is 15 amino acids long. The CDR3 DNA follows: TGTGCCAGCAGCTTGGATTTCTCAGGGGACACTGAAGCTTTCTTT. Translated, it gives CASSLDFSGDTEAFF.

The rearrangement uses TRBV25-1 and TRBJ2-1, with a possible D match to TRBD1 (6 bases). This CDR3 contains 12 residues. Germline loops: CDR1 MGHDK, CDR2 SYGVNS. Trimming removed 7 bases from V and 4 bases from J, with 8 bases in between. As DNA, the CDR3 is TGTGCCAGCAAGGGACAATACAATGAGCAGTTCTTC. It encodes CASKGQYNEQFF.

This clonotype appeared a few times. This CDR3 is CASSGVREWTGELFF. The CDR3 DNA reads as TGCGCCAGCAGTGGAGTGCGGGAATGGACCGGGGAGCTGTTTTTT. The rearrangement joins TRBV5-1 to TRBJ2-2; D perhaps matches TRBD2 (6 bases). CDR1 is SGHRS, CDR2 YFSETQ, per germline. With 5 bases removed from V and 5 bases from J, the gap between germline ends came to 16 bases. CDR3 length: 15 residues.

This clonotype was recorded many times. The chain employs TRBV12-3 or TRBV12-4 and TRBJ2-2; 7 nucleotides match TRBD1. The CDR3 is 15 residues long. V trimming: 6 bases; J trimming: 1 base; junction bases outside the gene matches: 5. The chain's CDR3 is CASSPRGRNTGELFF. CDR3 in DNA: TGTGCCAGCAGCCCCAGGGGGAGGAACACCGGGGAGCTGTTTTTT.

This rearrangement joins TRBV5-1 to TRBJ2-5, with D possibly matching TRBD1 (6 bases). Looked up from germline, CDR1 is SGHRS and CDR2 is YFSETQ. The V end was cut by 9 bases, the J end by 2 bases, with 17 bases between. CDR3 length: 14 residues. In nucleotides, the CDR3 is TGCGCCACGACCAGGGGAGACCTACAAGAGACCCAGTACTTC. Translated: CATTRGDLQETQYF.

At least ten counts were recorded for this clonotype. This sequence joins TRBV28 and TRBJ1-3; tentative D call: TRBD1 (5 bases). V was clipped by 2 bases and J by 9 bases, with 8 bases between them. Germline loops: CDR1 MDHEN, CDR2 SYDVKM. The CDR3 consists of 12 residues. The CDR3 DNA reads as TGTGCCAGCAGTTTACTGGGGGGCACCATATATTTT. It is translated as CASSLLGGTIYF.

This clonotype was detected many times. This chain uses TRBV12-3 or TRBV12-4 with TRBJ1-2; D is undetermined. V lost 7 bases and J 5 bases, leaving 17 bases between the germline ends. The CDR3 has 14 amino acids. The CDR3 loop is CASTPTGFGYGYTF. As DNA, the CDR3 is TGTGCCAGCACCCCCACCGGATTTGGATATGGCTACACCTTC.

The CDR3 sequence: CSAAVGGSDEQYF. The DNA for the CDR3 is TGCAGTGCGGCGGTGGGCGGGAGTGACGAGCAGTACTTC. The J gene is TRBJ2-7, the V gene TRBV20-1; 7 nucleotides agree with TRBD2. CDR1 is DFQATT, CDR2 SNEGSKA, per germline (reference sequence). V was clipped by 6 bases and J by 5 bases; unmatched bases: 10. The CDR3 is 13 residues long.

This clonotype has only a few counts. The chain has TRBV7-9 and TRBJ1-2; D is ambiguous. CDR1 is SEHNR and CDR2 is FQNEAQ in the germline V gene (reference sequence). V dropped 1 base and J dropped 8 bases, with 8 bases sitting between them. The CDR3 contains 12 residues. For the CDR3, the DNA is TGTGCCAGCAGCTTAGAGGTTACCGGCTACACCTTC. Translated: CASSLEVTGYTF.

This clonotype showed up many times. The chain carries TRBV13 and TRBJ2-3; no clear D gene. Germline V gene data show CDR1 as PRHDT and CDR2 as FYEKMQ (reference sequence). V lost 5 bases, J lost 6 bases, and 12 bases lay in between. This CDR3 region has 13 residues. The CDR3 sequence: CASSEAVTDTQYF. The CDR3 bases are TGTGCCAGCAGCGAGGCCGTGACTGATACGCAGTATTTT. The complete variable domain, with remaining parts taken from reference TRBV13 and TRBJ2-3, reads AAGVIQSPRHLIKEKRETATLKCYPIPRHDTVYWYQQGPGQDPQFLISFYEKMQSDKGSIPDRFSAQQFSDYHSELNMSSLELGDSALYFCASSEAVTDTQYFGPGTRLTVL.

Only one count was recorded for this clonotype. This chain uses TRBV20-1 with TRBJ1-5; 7 bases map to TRBD1. Germline V gene data show CDR1 as DFQATT and CDR2 as SNEGSKA (reference sequence). The V and J ends lost 1 base and 6 bases, in that order; junction bases with no gene match: 12. This CDR3 region has 16 residues. In DNA form, the CDR3 reads TGCAGTGCTAGAGCGGTCGGCAGGGGGTTGAGTCAGCCCCAGCATTTT. Protein product: CSARAVGRGLSQPQHF.

This clonotype was detected many times. The chain links TRBV28 to TRBJ1-6; D gene uncertain. Germline lookup yields CDR1 MDHEN and CDR2 SYDVKM. This CDR3 is 12 amino acids long. The V end was cut by 3 bases, the J end by 9 bases, with 6 bases between. The CDR3, as DNA: TGTGCCAGCAGTTTTTCGTCTTCACCCCTCCACTTT. This codes for CASSFSSSPLHF.